The clone carrying this T cell receptor (beta chain) has only a few counts. Its specificity is not known. The CDR3 covers 13 residues. The junction had 3 bases not matched to a gene; V was cut back by 2 bases and J by 8 bases. From germline, CDR1 is SGDLS and CDR2 YYNGEE. The data belong to a study of T cells after yellow fever vaccination. Findings and limits, study-wide: Once the booster was given, most primary-vaccination clones reappeared, at around 96% for CD4 and roughly 86% for CD8. Researchers cautioned that FACS-sorted repertoires could harbor abundant clonotypes contaminating from the bulk population.

TCRdb reprocessed the 5' RACE reads with MiXCR, giving one entry per CDR3 protein. This table holds approximately 550,000 distinct CDR3 sequences, around 21% found once. This TCR came from a man aged 30 to 39 who received the YFV17D yellow fever vaccine. V usage is TRBV9 and J usage is TRBJ2-1; 8 bases fit TRBD2. Sequenced here: PBMCs, sampled 15 days after the yellow fever booster vaccination. CDR3 protein: CASSVLAGDEQFF. CDR3 bases: TGTGCCAGCAGCGTTCTAGCGGGTGATGAGCAGTTCTTC.